Following are 31 T cell receptor beta chains from one sample sequenced in a study of T cell responses to AZD1222 COVID-19 vaccine. TCRdb's table, derived via immunoSEQ multiplex PCR, lists solely in-frame clones and lacks some. The sample yields about 160,000 clones, 88% seen once. The sample in question was peripheral blood, obtained 28 days after the second AZD1222 dose. The receptors come from an adult who received the AZD1222 COVID-19 vaccine.

This clone is a singleton in its sample. V usage is TRBV7-9 and J usage is TRBJ2-1; D remains ambiguous. This CDR3 has 14 amino acids. The ends were cut back, 4 bases at V and 8 bases at J, with 15 bases in the middle. Germline assignment: CDR1 SEHNR and CDR2 FQNEAQ (reference sequence). The CDR3 bases are TGTGCCAGCAGCTGGGCGTCCGAGTGGGATGAGCAGTTCTTC. It codes for CASSWASEWDEQFF. The variable domain in full, with the rest retrieved from reference TRBV7-9 and TRBJ2-1, is DTGVSQNPRHKITKRGQNVTFRCDPISEHNRLYWYRQTLGQGPEFLTYFQNEAQLEKSRLLSDRFSAERPKGSFSTLEIQRTEQGDSAMYLCASSWASEWDEQFFGPGTRLTVL.

The chain combines TRBV7-9 with TRBJ1-6; unclear D gene. The V gene lost 4 bases and the J gene lost 6 bases, with 4 bases spanning the gap. Germline assignment: CDR1 SEHNR and CDR2 FQNEAQ (reference sequence). The CDR3 runs 12 residues. CDR3 nucleotides: TGTGCCAGCAGCTGGACTAATTCACCCCTCCACTTT. Translating gives CASSWTNSPLHF.

This clone showed up just a few times. The V call is TRBV28, the J call TRBJ2-5, with D tentatively TRBD1 (6 bases). Germline V CDR1 and CDR2: MDHEN, SYDVKM. The CDR3 consists of 14 residues. The V end lost 5 bases, the J end lost 1 base, and 11 bases lay between the germline ends. Here the CDR3 reads CASSPLDSQETQYF. CDR3 DNA sequence: TGTGCCAGCAGTCCCTTGGACAGCCAAGAGACCCAGTACTTC.

This sequence joins TRBV6-5 and TRBJ1-2, with D tentatively TRBD1 (5 bases). Between the trimmed V and J ends, which lost 2 bases and 3 bases, there was a span of 13 bases. From germline, CDR1 is MNHEY and CDR2 SVGAGI. The CDR3 contains 15 residues. The DNA of the CDR3 is TGTGCCAGCAGTTACAAAAAGGGGCCATACTATGGCTACACCTTC. Residues: CASSYKKGPYYGYTF.

V usage is TRBV7-8 and J usage is TRBJ2-3; 9 bases map to TRBD2. Looked up from germline, CDR1 is SGHVS and CDR2 is FQNEAQ. V lost 1 base and J lost 5; bases outside the gene matches: 4. This CDR3 contains 15 residues. CDR3 nucleotide sequence: TGTGCCAGCAGCTTAGAAGGGCGGGGGGGAGATACGCAGTATTTT. This translates into CASSLEGRGGDTQYF.

CDR3 loop: CASSLPPVNSGNTIYF. The DNA for the CDR3 is TGTGCCAGCAGCTTACCTCCGGTCAACTCTGGAAACACCATATATTTT. The chain combines TRBV11-2 with TRBJ1-3; no firm D call. The V and J ends lost 2 bases and 0 bases respectively, with 11 bases between them. The CDR3 consists of 16 residues. Germline CDR1 reads SGHAT; CDR2 reads FQNNGV.

V and J are TRBV28 and TRBJ1-2; the D gene is possibly TRBD1 (5 bases). Germline V gene lookup returns CDR1 MDHEN and CDR2 SYDVKM. The CDR3 contains 13 residues. V lost 4 bases, J lost 1 base, and 7 bases lay in between. This CDR3 is CASSSGINYGYTF. The CDR3 nucleotides read TGTGCCAGCAGTTCAGGGATTAACTATGGCTACACCTTC.

This clone was observed a single time. V gene TRBV5-6 combines with J gene TRBJ2-2; D uncertain. The V end lost 0 bases, the J end lost 2 bases, and 8 bases lay between the germline ends. Germline CDR1 reads SGHDT; CDR2 reads YYEEEE. This CDR3 comprises 15 residues. The CDR3 is CASSLDPINTGELFF. The CDR3 nucleotides read TGTGCCAGCAGCTTGGACCCCATTAACACCGGGGAGCTGTTTTTT. The entire variable domain, with the rest obtained from reference TRBV5-6 and TRBJ2-2, is as follows: DAGVTQSPTHLIKTRGQQVTLRCSPKSGHDTVSWYQQALGQGPQFIFQYYEEEERQRGNFPDRFSGHQFPNYSSELNVNALLLGDSALYLCASSLDPINTGELFFGEGSRLTVL.

The chain carries TRBV19 and TRBJ1-2; 10 bases align to TRBD1. Per germline, CDR1 LNHDA and CDR2 SQIVND (reference sequence). Trimming cost V 5 bases and J 3 bases; bases outside gene matches: 6. This CDR3 region has 15 residues. The CDR3 sequence: CASSPAGQGDYGYTF. CDR3 sequence (DNA): TGTGCCAGTAGTCCCGCAGGACAGGGGGACTATGGCTACACCTTC.

The CDR3 sequence: CAWSVRGARHYNSPLHF. The CDR3 bases are TGTGCCTGGAGTGTACGTGGGGCTCGGCACTATAATTCACCCCTCCACTTT. This sequence joins TRBV30 and TRBJ1-6; possibly TRBD1 for D (5 bases). V dropped 0 bases and J dropped 3 bases, with 15 bases sitting between them. This CDR3 is 17 amino acids long. From germline, CDR1 is GTSNPN and CDR2 SVGIG (reference sequence).

CDR3 bases: TGTGCCAGCGCCCACCCACCGGGACGGAGCACAGATACGCAGTATTTT. Translated: CASAHPPGRSTDTQYF. This chain links TRBV11-2 with TRBJ2-3, with D perhaps being TRBD1 or TRBD2 (5 bases each). This CDR3 contains 16 residues. V dropped 8 bases and J dropped 0 bases, with 18 bases sitting between them. CDR1 and CDR2 from the germline V gene are SGHAT and FQNNGV.

This clone was seen just once. The rearrangement uses TRBV7-2 and TRBJ1-2; unclear D gene. CDR3 length: 12 amino acids. Germline CDR1 is SGHTA and CDR2 is FQGNSA. Between the trimmed V and J ends, which lost 0 bases and 6 bases, there was a span of 5 bases. The DNA of the CDR3 is TGTGCCAGCAGCTTAGCGAGGGATGGCTACACCTTC. Its translation: CASSLARDGYTF. The whole variable domain, remainder taken from reference TRBV7-2 and TRBJ1-2, is GAGVSQSPSNKVTEKGKDVELRCDPISGHTALYWYRQSLGQGLEFLIYFQGNSAPDKSGLPSDRFSAERTGGSVSTLTIQRTQQEDSAVYLCASSLARDGYTFGSGTRLTVV.

The chain recombines TRBV9 with TRBJ2-1, with 9 nucleotides matching TRBD1. Germline lookup yields CDR1 SGDLS and CDR2 YYNGEE. CDR3 length: 15 amino acids. V trimming: 3 bases; J trimming: 8 bases; junction bases outside the gene matches: 9. The CDR3 region has the DNA TGTGCCAGCAGCGCACAGGGGGCAGGCGGGGATGAGCAGTTCTTC. It encodes CASSAQGAGGDEQFF.

This clone was observed a single time. This sequence joins TRBV18 and TRBJ1-5, with D hard to call. The CDR3 consists of 13 residues. CDR1 KGHSH and CDR2 LQKENI come from the germline V gene. Trimming cost V 6 bases and J 2 bases, with 8 bases left between them. The CDR3 DNA follows: TGTGCCAGCTCTTCAGGAGGCAATCAGCCCCAGCATTTT. Its protein product is CASSSGGNQPQHF. The whole variable domain, filled in from reference TRBV18 and TRBJ1-5, reads NAGVMQNPRHLVRRRGQEARLRCSPMKGHSHVYWYRQLPEEGLKFMVYLQKENIIDESGMPKERFSAEFPKEGPSILRIQQVVRGDSAAYFCASSSGGNQPQHFGDGTRLSIL.

This sequence joins TRBV2 and TRBJ2-7; possibly TRBD1 for D (5 bases). The CDR3 has 14 amino acids. Germline assignment: CDR1 SNHLY and CDR2 FYNNEI. Trimming cost V 6 bases and J 6 bases, with 18 bases left between them. The CDR3 protein is CASRGQGSVGEQYF. CDR3 in DNA: TGTGCCAGCAGGGGGCAGGGTTCTGTAGGCGAGCAGTACTTC.

The genes are TRBV20-1 and TRBJ2-7, with unresolved D. CDR3 size: 11 residues. The V and J ends lost 0 bases and 4 bases respectively, with 4 bases between them. Germline V gene sequence: CDR1 DFQATT, CDR2 SNEGSKA (reference sequence). The DNA for the CDR3 is TGCAGTGCTAGAGATTATTACGAGCAGTACTTC. As protein: CSARDYYEQYF.

This clone came up a few times. The chain links TRBV30 to TRBJ2-1; TRBD2 aligns across 11 bases. The V and J ends lost 6 bases and 5 bases, in that order; junction bases with no gene match: 9. CDR1 is GTSNPN, CDR2 SVGIG, per germline (reference sequence). The CDR3 extends over 15 amino acids. CDR3 DNA sequence: TGTGCCTGTATCCGACTAGCGGGGATAAACAATGAGCAGTTCTTC. The encoded protein is CACIRLAGINNEQFF.

With regard to this clone: Other DNA variants within this sample encode the same CDR3. The V call is TRBV9, the J call TRBJ2-1; 9 bases fit TRBD2. With V trimmed by 2 bases and J by 2 bases, 2 bases remained unmatched. CDR1 SGDLS and CDR2 YYNGEE come from the germline V gene. The CDR3 extends over 15 amino acids. CDR3 region: CASSVGGGAYNEQFF. The CDR3 region has the DNA TGTGCCAGCAGCGTCGGCGGGGGGGCCTACAATGAGCAGTTCTTC.

V is TRBV5-1 and J is TRBJ1-6; D gene uncertain. The CDR3 loop spans 14 amino acids. V was pared by 3 bases and J by 7 bases, with 11 bases between. CDR1 and CDR2 from the germline V gene are SGHRS and YFSETQ. CDR3 nucleotide sequence: TGCGCCAGCAGCTCGGACCCAAACAATTCACCCCTCCACTTT. Encoded protein: CASSSDPNNSPLHF. Variable domain in full (rest from reference TRBV5-1 and TRBJ1-6): KAGVTQTPRYLIKTRGQQVTLSCSPISGHRSVSWYQQTPGQGLQFLFEYFSETQRNKGNFPGRFSGRQFSNSRSEMNVSTLELGDSALYLCASSSDPNNSPLHFGNGTRLTVT.

The rearrangement uses TRBV12-5 and TRBJ2-7; perhaps D is TRBD1 or TRBD2 (6 bases each). The CDR3 has 14 residues. The germline V and J ends were trimmed by 1 base and 5 bases, with 12 bases remaining between them. CDR1 LGHNT and CDR2 FRNRAP come from the germline V gene. In DNA, the CDR3 is TGTGCTAGTGGTTTGGAGGGGGGCGTCCACGAGCAGTACTTC. It translates to CASGLEGGVHEQYF.

The chain recombines TRBV9 with TRBJ1-6, with a weak D call TRBD1 (6 bases). Germline lookup yields CDR1 SGDLS and CDR2 YYNGEE. The CDR3 is made up of 14 amino acids. Trimming stripped 4 bases from V and 14 bases from J, with 19 bases between. The CDR3 protein is CASSRDTPGFTLHF. CDR3 DNA: TGTGCCAGCAGCCGGGACACGCCAGGGTTCACCCTCCACTTT.

V is TRBV30 and J is TRBJ1-1; 8 bases line up with TRBD1. The germline V gene encodes CDR1 GTSNPN and CDR2 SVGIG (reference sequence). With 5 bases clipped from V and 3 bases from J, the junction kept 17 bases outside the gene matches. The CDR3 length is 17 residues. In DNA form, the CDR3 reads TGTGCCTGGGACCCCGGGACAGGCGGTAGCCGGGACACTGAAGCTTTCTTT. Protein product: CAWDPGTGGSRDTEAFF. The full variable domain, its missing parts supplied by reference TRBV30 and TRBJ1-1, is SQTIHQWPATLVQPVGSPLSLECTVEGTSNPNLYWYRQAAGRGLQLLFYSVGIGQISSEVPQNLSASRPQDRQFILSSKKLLLSDSGFYLCAWDPGTGGSRDTEAFFGQGTRLTVV.

The rearrangement joins TRBV5-6 to TRBJ2-4, with unresolved D. V shed 1 base and J shed 0 bases, with 8 bases lying between them. In germline, CDR1 is SGHDT, CDR2 YYEEEE. CDR3 length: 15 amino acids. The DNA of the CDR3 is TGTGCCAGCAGCTTGTTTACTCTAGCCAAAAACATTCAGTACTTC. It translates to CASSLFTLAKNIQYF.

This clone was detected only once. This chain uses TRBV6-6 with TRBJ1-1, with TRBD1 matching over 7 bases. CDR3 length equals 15 residues. The V and J ends lost 2 bases and 1 base, in that order; junction bases with no gene match: 4. Per germline, CDR1 MNHNY and CDR2 SVGAGI (reference sequence). CDR3: CASSYTDRANTEAFF. The DNA of the CDR3 is TGTGCCAGCAGTTACACTGACAGGGCGAACACTGAAGCTTTCTTT.

The V and J genes are TRBV5-1 and TRBJ2-1; D remains ambiguous. This CDR3 has 16 residues. CDR1 is SGHRS, CDR2 YFSETQ, per germline. V lost 1 base to trimming and J lost 5 bases, with 16 bases between them. CDR3 residues: CASSLMIRGEHNEQFF. CDR3 sequence (DNA): TGCGCCAGCAGCTTGATGATCCGAGGCGAACACAATGAGCAGTTCTTC.

The chain joins TRBV5-8 to TRBJ1-4, with unresolved D. This CDR3 is 15 amino acids long. Germline CDR1 is SGHTS and CDR2 is YDEGEE. V lost 0 bases and J lost 2, with 8 bases in between. CDR3 residues: CASSLGHMTNEKLFF. The DNA of the CDR3 is TGTGCCAGCAGCTTGGGACATATGACTAATGAAAAACTGTTTTTT.

This rearrangement joins TRBV11-2 to TRBJ1-1; D may be TRBD1 (6 bases). The germline V and J ends were trimmed by 1 base and 0 bases, with 12 bases remaining between them. This CDR3 is built from 16 residues. In germline, CDR1 is SGHAT, CDR2 FQNNGV. The CDR3 nucleotides read TGTGCCAGCAGCTTAGGGGGGGGGCTAATGAACACTGAAGCTTTCTTT. Encoded protein: CASSLGGGLMNTEAFF.

V usage is TRBV7-9 and J usage is TRBJ2-3; TRBD1 aligns across 7 bases. The CDR3 has 15 residues. With V trimmed by 5 bases and J by 1 base, 6 bases remained unmatched. The germline V gene has CDR1 SEHNR and CDR2 FQNEAQ (reference sequence). The CDR3 region has the DNA TGTGCCAGCAGCAACAGGGGCCCAGGCACAGATACGCAGTATTTT. As protein: CASSNRGPGTDTQYF.

The chain links TRBV2 to TRBJ1-2, with 10 bases identical to TRBD1. The germline gives CDR1 SNHLY, CDR2 FYNNEI. The CDR3 length is 15 residues. Losses at the gene ends were 4 bases for V and 4 bases for J; bases not matched to a gene: 6. The CDR3 here is CASSAGTGVGYGYTF. In DNA, the CDR3 is TGTGCCAGCAGTGCGGGGACAGGGGTTGGCTATGGCTACACCTTC. The whole variable domain, filled in from reference TRBV2 and TRBJ1-2, reads EPEVTQTPSHQVTQMGQEVILRCVPISNHLYFYWYRQILGQKVEFLVSFYNNEISEKSEIFDDQFSVERPDGSNFTLKIRSTKLEDSAMYFCASSAGTGVGYGYTFGSGTRLTVV.

The rearrangement uses TRBV6-6 and TRBJ2-7, with D tentatively TRBD2 (5 bases). The CDR3 runs to 15 residues. Looked up from germline, CDR1 is MNHNY and CDR2 is SVGAGI (reference sequence). Trimming shortened V by 2 bases and J by 9 bases, and 20 bases separated the two germline ends. This CDR3 is CASSYPGSGPRGQYF. The CDR3 region has the DNA TGTGCCAGCAGTTACCCCGGCAGCGGTCCAAGAGGGCAGTACTTC.

This CDR3 reads CASSPPIRAGANVLTF. The CDR3 DNA reads TGTGCCAGCTCACCACCGATACGGGCTGGGGCCAACGTCCTGACTTTC. The genes are TRBV18 and TRBJ2-6; D is undetermined. The CDR3 covers 16 residues. Germline-derived CDR1 and CDR2 are KGHSH and LQKENI. The V end was cut by 0 bases, the J end by 2 bases, with 8 bases between.